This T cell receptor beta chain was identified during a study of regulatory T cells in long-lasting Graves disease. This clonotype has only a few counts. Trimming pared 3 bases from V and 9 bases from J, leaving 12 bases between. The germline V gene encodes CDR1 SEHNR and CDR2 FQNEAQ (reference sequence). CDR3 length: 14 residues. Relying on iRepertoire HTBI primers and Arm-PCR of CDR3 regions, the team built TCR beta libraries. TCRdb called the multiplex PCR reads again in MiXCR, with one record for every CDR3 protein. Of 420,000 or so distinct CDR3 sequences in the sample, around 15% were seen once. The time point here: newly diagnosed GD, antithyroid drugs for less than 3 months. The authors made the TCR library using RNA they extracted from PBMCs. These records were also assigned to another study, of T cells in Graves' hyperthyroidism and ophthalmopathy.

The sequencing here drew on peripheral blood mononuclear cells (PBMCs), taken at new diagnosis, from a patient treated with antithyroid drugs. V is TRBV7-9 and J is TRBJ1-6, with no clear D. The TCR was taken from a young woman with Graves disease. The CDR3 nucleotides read TGTGCCAGCAGCTTCTTGGTGATGGGTTCACCCCTCCACTTT. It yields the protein CASSFLVMGSPLHF.